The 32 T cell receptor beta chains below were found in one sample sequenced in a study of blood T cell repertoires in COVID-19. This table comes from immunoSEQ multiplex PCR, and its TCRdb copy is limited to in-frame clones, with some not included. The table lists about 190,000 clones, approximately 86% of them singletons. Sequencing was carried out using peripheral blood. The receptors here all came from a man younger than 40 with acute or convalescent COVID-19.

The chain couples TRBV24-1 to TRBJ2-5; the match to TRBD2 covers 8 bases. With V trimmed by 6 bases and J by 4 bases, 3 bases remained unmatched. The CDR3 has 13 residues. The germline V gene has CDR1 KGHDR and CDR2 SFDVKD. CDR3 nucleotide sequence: TGTGCCACCAGTCCGGGACTAGGAGAGACCCAGTACTTC. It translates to CATSPGLGETQYF.

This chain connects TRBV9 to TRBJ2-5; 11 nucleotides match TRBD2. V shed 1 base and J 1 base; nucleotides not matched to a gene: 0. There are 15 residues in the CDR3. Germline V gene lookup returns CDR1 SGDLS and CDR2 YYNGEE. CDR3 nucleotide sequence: TGTGCCAGCAGCGTACTAGCGGGAGGCCAAGAGACCCAGTACTTC. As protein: CASSVLAGGQETQYF.

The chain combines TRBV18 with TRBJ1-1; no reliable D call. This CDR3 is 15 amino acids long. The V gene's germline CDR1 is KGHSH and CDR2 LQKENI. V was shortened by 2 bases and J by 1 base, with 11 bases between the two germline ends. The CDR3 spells CASSPKTGSNTEAFF. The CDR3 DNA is TGTGCCAGCTCACCAAAAACCGGGTCGAACACTGAAGCTTTCTTT.

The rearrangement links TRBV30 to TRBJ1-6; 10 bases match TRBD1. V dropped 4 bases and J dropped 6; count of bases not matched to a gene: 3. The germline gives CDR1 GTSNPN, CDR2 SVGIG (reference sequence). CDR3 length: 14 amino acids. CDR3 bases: TGTGCCTGGAACCGGGACAGGGGTAATTCACCCCTCCACTTT. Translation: CAWNRDRGNSPLHF.

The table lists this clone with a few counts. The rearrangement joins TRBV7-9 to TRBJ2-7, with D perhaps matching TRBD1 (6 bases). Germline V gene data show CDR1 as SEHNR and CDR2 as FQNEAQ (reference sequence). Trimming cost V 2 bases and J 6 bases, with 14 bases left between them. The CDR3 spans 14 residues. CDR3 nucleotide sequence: TGTGCCAGCAGCTTAAACAGGGATAGTGGCGAGCAGTACTTC. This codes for CASSLNRDSGEQYF.

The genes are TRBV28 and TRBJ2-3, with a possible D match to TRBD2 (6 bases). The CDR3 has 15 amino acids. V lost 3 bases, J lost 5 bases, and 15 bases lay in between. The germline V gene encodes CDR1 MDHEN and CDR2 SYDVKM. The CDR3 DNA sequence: TGTGCCAGCAGTTTCATCCCGGGAGCTGGAGATACGCAGTATTTT. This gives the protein CASSFIPGAGDTQYF.

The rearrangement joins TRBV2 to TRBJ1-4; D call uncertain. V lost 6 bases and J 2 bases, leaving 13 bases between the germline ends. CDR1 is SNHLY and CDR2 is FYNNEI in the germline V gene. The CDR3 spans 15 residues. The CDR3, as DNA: TGTGCCAGCAGATCCCCGGGGTCGACTAATGAAAAACTGTTTTTT. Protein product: CASRSPGSTNEKLFF.

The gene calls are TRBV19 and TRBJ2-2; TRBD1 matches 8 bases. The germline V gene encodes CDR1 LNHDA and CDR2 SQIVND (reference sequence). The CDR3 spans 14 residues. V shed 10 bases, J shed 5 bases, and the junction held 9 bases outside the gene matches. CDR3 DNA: TGTGCCATTGGAGGGACAGGAAATACCGGGGAGCTGTTTTTT. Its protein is CAIGGTGNTGELFF.

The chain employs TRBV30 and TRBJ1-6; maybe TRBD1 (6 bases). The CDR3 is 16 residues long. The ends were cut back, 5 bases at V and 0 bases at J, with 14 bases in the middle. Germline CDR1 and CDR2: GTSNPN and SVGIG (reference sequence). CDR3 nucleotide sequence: TGTGCCTGGGCCCAACAGGGAAGCTCCTATAATTCACCCCTCCACTTT. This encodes CAWAQQGSSYNSPLHF. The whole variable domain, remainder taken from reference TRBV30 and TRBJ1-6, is SQTIHQWPATLVQPVGSPLSLECTVEGTSNPNLYWYRQAAGRGLQLLFYSVGIGQISSEVPQNLSASRPQDRQFILSSKKLLLSDSGFYLCAWAQQGSSYNSPLHFGNGTRLTVT.

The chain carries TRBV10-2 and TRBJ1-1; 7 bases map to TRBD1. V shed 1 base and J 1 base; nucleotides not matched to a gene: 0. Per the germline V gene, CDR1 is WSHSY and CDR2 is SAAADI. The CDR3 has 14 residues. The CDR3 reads CASSEYRGNTEAFF. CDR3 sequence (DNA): TGCGCCAGCAGTGAGTACAGGGGGAACACTGAAGCTTTCTTT.

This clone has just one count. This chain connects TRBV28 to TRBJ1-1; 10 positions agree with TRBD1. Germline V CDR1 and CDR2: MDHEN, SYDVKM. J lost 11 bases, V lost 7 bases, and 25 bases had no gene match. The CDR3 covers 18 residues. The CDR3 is CASISDSDRWDRGFSAFF. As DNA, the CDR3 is TGTGCCAGCATCTCCGACAGCGACCGGTGGGACAGGGGTTTTTCGGCTTTCTTT. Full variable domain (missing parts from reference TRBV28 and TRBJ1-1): DVKVTQSSRYLVKRTGEKVFLECVQDMDHENMFWYRQDPGLGLRLIYFSYDVKMKEKGDIPEGYSVSREKKERFSLILESASTNQTSMYLCASISDSDRWDRGFSAFFGQGTRLTVV.

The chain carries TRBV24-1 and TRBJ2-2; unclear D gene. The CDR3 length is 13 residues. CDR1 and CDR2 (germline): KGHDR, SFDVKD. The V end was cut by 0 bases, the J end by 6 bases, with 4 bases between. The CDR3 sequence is CATSDLPAGELFF. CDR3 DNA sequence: TGTGCCACCAGTGATTTGCCAGCCGGGGAGCTGTTTTTT.

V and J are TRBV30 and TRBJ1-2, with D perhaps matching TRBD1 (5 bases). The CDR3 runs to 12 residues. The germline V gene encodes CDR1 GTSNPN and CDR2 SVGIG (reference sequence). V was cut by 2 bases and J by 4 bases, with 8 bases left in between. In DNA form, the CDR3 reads TGTGCCTGGAGTCGGGGGTCCTATGGCTACACCTTC. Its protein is CAWSRGSYGYTF.

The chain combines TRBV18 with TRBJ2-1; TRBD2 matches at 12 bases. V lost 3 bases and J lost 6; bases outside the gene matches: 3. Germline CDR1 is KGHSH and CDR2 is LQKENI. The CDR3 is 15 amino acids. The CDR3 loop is CASSPRTSGTNEQFF. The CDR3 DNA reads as TGTGCCAGCTCACCCCGGACTAGCGGGACCAATGAGCAGTTCTTC.

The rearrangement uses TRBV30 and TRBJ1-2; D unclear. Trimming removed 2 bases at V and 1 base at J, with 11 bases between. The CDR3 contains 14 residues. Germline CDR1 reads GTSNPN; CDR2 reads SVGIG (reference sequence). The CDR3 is CAWSNRNLNYGYTF. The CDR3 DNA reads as TGTGCCTGGAGTAATAGAAACCTTAACTATGGCTACACCTTC.

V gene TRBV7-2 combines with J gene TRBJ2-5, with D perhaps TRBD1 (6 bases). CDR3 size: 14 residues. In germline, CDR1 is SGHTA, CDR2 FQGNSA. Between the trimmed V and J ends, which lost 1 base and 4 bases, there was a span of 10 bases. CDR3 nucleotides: TGTGCCAGCAGCTTAGGGGGGCTGGGAGAGACCCAGTACTTC. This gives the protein CASSLGGLGETQYF. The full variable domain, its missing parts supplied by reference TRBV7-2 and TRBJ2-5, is GAGVSQSPSNKVTEKGKDVELRCDPISGHTALYWYRQSLGQGLEFLIYFQGNSAPDKSGLPSDRFSAERTGGSVSTLTIQRTQQEDSAVYLCASSLGGLGETQYFGPGTRLLVL.

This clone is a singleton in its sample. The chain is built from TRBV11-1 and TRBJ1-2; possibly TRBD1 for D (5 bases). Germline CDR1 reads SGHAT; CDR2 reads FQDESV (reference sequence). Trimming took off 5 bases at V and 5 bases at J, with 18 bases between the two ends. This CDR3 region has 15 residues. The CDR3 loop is CASSPQGGTIYGYTF. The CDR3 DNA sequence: TGTGCCAGCAGCCCGCAGGGAGGGACGATATATGGCTACACCTTC. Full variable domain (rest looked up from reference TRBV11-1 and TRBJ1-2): EAEVAQSPRYKITEKSQAVAFWCDPISGHATLYWYRQILGQGPELLVQFQDESVVDDSQLPKDRFSAERLKGVDSTLKIQPAELGDSAMYLCASSPQGGTIYGYTFGSGTRLTVV.

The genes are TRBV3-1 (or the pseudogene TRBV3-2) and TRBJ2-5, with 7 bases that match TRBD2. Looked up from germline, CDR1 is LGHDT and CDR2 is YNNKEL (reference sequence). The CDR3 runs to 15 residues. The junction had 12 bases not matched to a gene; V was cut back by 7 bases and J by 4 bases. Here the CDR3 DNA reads TGTGCCAGCAACGGAGAGGCTAGCGGTTTAGAGACCCAGTACTTC. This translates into CASNGEASGLETQYF.

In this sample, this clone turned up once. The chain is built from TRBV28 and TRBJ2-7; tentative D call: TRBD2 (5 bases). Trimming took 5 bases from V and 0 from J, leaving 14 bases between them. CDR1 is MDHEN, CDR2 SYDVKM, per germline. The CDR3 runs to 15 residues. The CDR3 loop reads CASSRGSASSYEQYF. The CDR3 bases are TGTGCCAGCAGTCGAGGTAGCGCGAGCTCCTACGAGCAGTACTTC.

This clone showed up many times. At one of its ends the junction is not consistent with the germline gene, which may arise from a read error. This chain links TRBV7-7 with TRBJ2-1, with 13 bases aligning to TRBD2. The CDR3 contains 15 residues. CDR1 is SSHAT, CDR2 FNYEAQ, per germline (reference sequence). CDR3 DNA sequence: TGTGCTAGCAGCTCACTAGCGGGGGGGCTCAATGAGCAGTTCTTC. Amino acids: CASSSLAGGLNEQFF. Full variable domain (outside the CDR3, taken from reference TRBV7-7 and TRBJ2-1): GAGVSQSPRYKVTKRGQDVTLRCDPISSHATLYWYQQALGQGPEFLTYFNYEAQPDKSGLPSDRFSAERPEGSISTLTIQRTEQRDSAMYRCASSSLAGGLNEQFFGPGTRLTVL.

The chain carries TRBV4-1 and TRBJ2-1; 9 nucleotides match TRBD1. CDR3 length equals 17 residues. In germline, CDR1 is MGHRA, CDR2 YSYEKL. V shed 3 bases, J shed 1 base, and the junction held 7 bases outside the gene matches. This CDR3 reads CASSHDPGQGSYNEQFF. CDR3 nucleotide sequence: TGCGCCAGCAGCCATGACCCGGGACAGGGTTCCTACAATGAGCAGTTCTTC.

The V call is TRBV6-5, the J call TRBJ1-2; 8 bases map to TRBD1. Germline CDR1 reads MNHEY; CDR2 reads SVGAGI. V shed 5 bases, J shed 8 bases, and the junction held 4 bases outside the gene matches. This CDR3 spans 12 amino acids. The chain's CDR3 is CASSRQGSGYTF. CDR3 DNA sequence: TGTGCCAGCAGTAGACAGGGGAGCGGCTACACCTTC.

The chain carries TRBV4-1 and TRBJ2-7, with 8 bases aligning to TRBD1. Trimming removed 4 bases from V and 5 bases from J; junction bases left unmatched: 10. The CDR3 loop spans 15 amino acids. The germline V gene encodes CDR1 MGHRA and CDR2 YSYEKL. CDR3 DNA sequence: TGCGCCAGCAGCCGTGCGAGGGACAGGCTCGACGAGCAGTACTTC. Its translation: CASSRARDRLDEQYF.

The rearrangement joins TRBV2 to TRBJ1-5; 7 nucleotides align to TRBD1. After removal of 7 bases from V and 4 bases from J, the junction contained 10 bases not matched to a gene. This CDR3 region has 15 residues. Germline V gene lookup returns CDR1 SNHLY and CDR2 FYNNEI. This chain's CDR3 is CASTRQGTMNQPQHF. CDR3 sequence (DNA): TGTGCCAGCACTCGACAGGGAACGATGAATCAGCCCCAGCATTTT.

The CDR3, as DNA: TGCGCCAGCAGCCGGGGACAGGAAAACTCCTACGAGCAGTACTTC. It encodes CASSRGQENSYEQYF. The chain joins TRBV4-1 to TRBJ2-7, with 8 bases fitting TRBD1. Unmatched junction bases numbered 5, after V lost 4 bases and J lost 0 bases. CDR3 size: 15 residues. CDR1 is MGHRA, CDR2 YSYEKL, per germline.

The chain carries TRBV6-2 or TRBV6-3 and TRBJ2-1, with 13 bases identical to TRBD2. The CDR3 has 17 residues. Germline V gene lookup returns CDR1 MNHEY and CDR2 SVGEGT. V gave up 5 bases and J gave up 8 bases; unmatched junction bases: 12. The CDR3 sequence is CASSTPRTSGGGYEQFF. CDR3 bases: TGTGCCAGCAGTACTCCCCGAACTAGCGGGGGGGGATATGAGCAGTTCTTC.

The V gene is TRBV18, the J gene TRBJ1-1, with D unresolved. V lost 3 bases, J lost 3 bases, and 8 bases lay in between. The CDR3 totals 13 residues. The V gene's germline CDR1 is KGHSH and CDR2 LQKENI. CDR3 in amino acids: CASSPLSHTEAFF. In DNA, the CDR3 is TGTGCCAGCTCACCGTTGAGCCACACTGAAGCTTTCTTT.

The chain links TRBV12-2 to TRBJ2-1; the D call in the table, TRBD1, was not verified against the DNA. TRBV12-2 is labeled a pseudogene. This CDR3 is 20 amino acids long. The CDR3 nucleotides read TGTGCAAGTCGCCCAGCCTTTGATCCGGGGACAGGGTGGCACCACAATGAGCAGTTCTTC. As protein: CASRPAFDPGTGWHHNEQFF.

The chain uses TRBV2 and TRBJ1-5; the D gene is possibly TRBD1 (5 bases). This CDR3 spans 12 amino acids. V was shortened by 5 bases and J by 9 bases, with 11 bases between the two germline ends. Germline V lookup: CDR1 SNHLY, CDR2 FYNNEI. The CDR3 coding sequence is TGTGCCAGCAGTACGACAGCGGGGCCCCAGCATTTT. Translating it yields CASSTTAGPQHF.

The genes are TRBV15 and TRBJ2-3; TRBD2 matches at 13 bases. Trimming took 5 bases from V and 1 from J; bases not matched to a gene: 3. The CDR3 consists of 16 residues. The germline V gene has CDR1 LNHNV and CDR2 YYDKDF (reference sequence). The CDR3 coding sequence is TGTGCCACCAGCCCCGGACTAGCGGGAGGCACAGATACGCAGTATTTT. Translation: CATSPGLAGGTDTQYF.

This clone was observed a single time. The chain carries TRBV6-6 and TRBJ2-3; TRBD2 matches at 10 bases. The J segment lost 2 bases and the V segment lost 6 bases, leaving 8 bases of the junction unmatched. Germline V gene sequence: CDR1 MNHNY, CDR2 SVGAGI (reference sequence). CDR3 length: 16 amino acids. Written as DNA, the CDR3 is TGTGCCAGCAGACCCGGACTAGCGGCATCCACAGATACGCAGTATTTT. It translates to CASRPGLAASTDTQYF.

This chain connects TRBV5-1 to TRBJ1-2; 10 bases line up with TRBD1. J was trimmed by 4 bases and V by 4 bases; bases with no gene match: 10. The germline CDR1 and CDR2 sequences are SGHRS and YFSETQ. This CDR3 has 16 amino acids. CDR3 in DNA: TGCGCCAGCAGCACCCCGACAGGGGGCGGGAGCTATGGCTACACCTTC. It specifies CASSTPTGGGSYGYTF. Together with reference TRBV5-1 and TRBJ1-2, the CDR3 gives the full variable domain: KAGVTQTPRYLIKTRGQQVTLSCSPISGHRSVSWYQQTPGQGLQFLFEYFSETQRNKGNFPGRFSGRQFSNSRSEMNVSTLELGDSALYLCASSTPTGGGSYGYTFGSGTRLTVV.